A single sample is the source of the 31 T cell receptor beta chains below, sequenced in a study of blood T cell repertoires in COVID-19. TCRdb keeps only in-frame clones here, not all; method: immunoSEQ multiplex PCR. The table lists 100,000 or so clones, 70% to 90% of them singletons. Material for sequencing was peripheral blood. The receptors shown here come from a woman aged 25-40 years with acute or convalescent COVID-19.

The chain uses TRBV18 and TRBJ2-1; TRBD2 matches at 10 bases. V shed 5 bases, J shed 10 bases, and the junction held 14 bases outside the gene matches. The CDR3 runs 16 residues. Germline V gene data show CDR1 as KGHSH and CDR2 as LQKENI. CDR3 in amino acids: CASSSLAGGPPGEQFF. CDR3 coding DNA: TGTGCCAGCTCAAGCTTAGCGGGGGGCCCGCCGGGGGAGCAGTTCTTC.

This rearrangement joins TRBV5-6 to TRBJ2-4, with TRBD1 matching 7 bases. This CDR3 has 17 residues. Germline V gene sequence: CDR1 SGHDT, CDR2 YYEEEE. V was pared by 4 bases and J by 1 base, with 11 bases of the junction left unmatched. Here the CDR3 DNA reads TGTGCCAGCAGCATGTTAACAGGGGATGTTGCCAAAAACATTCAGTACTTC. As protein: CASSMLTGDVAKNIQYF.

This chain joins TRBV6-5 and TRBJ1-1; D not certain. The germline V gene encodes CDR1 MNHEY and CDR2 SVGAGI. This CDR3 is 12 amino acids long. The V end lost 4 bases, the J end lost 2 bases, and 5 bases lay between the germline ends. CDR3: CASSFLNTEAFF. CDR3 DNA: TGTGCCAGCAGTTTCCTCAACACTGAAGCTTTCTTT.

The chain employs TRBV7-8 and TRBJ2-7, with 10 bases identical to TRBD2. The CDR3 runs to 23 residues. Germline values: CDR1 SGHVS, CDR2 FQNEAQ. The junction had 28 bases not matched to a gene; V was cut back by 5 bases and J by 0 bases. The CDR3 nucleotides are TGTGCCAGCAGCCCCGGAGGGTCGGCTAGCGGGGGTCCTCTGCAGGGCATCTCCTACGAGCAGTACTTC. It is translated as CASSPGGSASGGPLQGISYEQYF.

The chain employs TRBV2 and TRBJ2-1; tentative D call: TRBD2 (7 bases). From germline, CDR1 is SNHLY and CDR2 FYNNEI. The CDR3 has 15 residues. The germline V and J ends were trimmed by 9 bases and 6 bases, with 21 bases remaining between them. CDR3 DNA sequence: TGTGCCAGGAAACTTTCTCGGGGGGCCTCCAATGAGCAGTTCTTC. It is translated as CARKLSRGASNEQFF.

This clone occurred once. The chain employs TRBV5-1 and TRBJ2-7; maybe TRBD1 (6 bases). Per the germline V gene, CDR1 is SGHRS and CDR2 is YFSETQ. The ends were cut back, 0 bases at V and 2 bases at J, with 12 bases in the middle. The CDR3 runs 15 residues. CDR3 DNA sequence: TGCGCCAGCAGCTTGGTATCAGGGGCCACCTACGAGCAGTACTTC. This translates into CASSLVSGATYEQYF. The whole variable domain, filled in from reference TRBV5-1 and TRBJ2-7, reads KAGVTQTPRYLIKTRGQQVTLSCSPISGHRSVSWYQQTPGQGLQFLFEYFSETQRNKGNFPGRFSGRQFSNSRSEMNVSTLELGDSALYLCASSLVSGATYEQYFGPGTRLTVT.

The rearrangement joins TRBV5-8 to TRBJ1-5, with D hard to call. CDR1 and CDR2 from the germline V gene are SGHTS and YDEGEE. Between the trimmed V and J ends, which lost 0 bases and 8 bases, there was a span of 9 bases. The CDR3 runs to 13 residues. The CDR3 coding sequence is TGTGCCAGCAGCTTGGATCTGCGGGAGCCCCAGCATTTT. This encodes CASSLDLREPQHF. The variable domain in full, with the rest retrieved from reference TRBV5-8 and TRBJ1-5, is EAGVTQSPTHLIKTRGQQATLRCSPISGHTSVYWYQQALGLGLQFLLWYDEGEERNRGNFPPRFSGRQFPNYSSELNVNALELEDSALYLCASSLDLREPQHFGDGTRLSIL.

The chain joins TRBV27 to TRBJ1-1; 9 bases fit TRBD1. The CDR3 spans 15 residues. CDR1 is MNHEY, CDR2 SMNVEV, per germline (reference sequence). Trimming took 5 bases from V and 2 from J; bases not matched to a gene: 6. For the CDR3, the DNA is TGTGCCAGCAGTGAACAGGGGGCCCTAAACACTGAAGCTTTCTTT. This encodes CASSEQGALNTEAFF.

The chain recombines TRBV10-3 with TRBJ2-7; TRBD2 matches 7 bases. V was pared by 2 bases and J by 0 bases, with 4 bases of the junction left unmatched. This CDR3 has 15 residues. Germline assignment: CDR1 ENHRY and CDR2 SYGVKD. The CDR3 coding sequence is TGTGCCATCAGTGAGAGGGGCGGGAGCTCCTACGAGCAGTACTTC. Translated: CAISERGGSSYEQYF.

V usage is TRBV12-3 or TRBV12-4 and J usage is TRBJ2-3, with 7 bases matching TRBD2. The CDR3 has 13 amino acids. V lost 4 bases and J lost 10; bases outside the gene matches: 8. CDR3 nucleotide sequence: TGTGCCAGCAGTTCCAGCGGGGATTTAGCGCAGTATTTT. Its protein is CASSSSGDLAQYF.

CDR3 DNA: TGTGCCATCAAGTTTGGGACAGGGGGTACTGAAGCTTTCTTT. Amino acids: CAIKFGTGGTEAFF. V is TRBV10-3 and J is TRBJ1-1; 11 bases fit TRBD1. With V trimmed by 7 bases and J by 5 bases, 6 bases remained unmatched. The CDR3 is 14 residues long. Germline V gives CDR1 ENHRY, CDR2 SYGVKD.

The CDR3 loop is CAIGTVIDTEAFF. The CDR3 DNA follows: TGTGCCATCGGGACAGTAATTGACACTGAAGCTTTCTTT. The genes are TRBV10-3 and TRBJ1-1, with TRBD1 matching 7 bases. The CDR3 spans 13 residues. CDR1 and CDR2 from the germline V gene are ENHRY and SYGVKD. V dropped 8 bases and J dropped 3; count of bases not matched to a gene: 6.

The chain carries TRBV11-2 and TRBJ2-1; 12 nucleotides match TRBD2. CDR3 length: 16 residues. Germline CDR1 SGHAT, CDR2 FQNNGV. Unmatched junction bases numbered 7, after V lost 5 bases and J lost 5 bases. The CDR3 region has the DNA TGTGCCAGCAGCGCCGAACTAGCGGGGGGACACAATGAGCAGTTCTTC. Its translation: CASSAELAGGHNEQFF.

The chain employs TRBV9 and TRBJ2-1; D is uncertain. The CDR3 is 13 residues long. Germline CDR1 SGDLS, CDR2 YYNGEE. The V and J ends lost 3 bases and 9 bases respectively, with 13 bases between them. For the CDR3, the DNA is TGTGCCAGCAGCGCCCATGAGGTCGGTGAGCAGTTCTTC. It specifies CASSAHEVGEQFF.

DNA of the CDR3: TGTGCTAGTGGTTTGGGGGACAGGGTAATCCCGCCCCAGCATTTT. Its protein is CASGLGDRVIPPQHF. This chain uses TRBV12-5 with TRBJ1-5, with 9 positions matching TRBD1. The length of the CDR3 is 15 residues. The junction had 7 bases not matched to a gene; V was cut back by 1 base and J by 9 bases. Germline V gene lookup returns CDR1 LGHNT and CDR2 FRNRAP.

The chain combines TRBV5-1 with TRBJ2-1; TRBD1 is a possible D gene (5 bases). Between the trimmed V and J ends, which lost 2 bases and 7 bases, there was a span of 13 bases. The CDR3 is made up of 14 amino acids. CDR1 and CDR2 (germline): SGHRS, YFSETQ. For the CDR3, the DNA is TGCGCCAGCAGCTTAGTCCTGACAGAGAATGAGCAGTTCTTC. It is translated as CASSLVLTENEQFF.

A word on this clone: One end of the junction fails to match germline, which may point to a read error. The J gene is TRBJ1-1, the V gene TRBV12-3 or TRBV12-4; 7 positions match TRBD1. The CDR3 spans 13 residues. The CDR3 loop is CAGREGQQYEAFF. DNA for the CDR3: TGTGCCGGCAGGGAGGGACAGCAATATGAAGCTTTCTTT.

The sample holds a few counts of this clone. The CDR3 nucleotides are TGTGCCAGCAGCCAAGAAGTACAGGACGGACCCTACGAGCAGTACTTC. Its translation: CASSQEVQDGPYEQYF. This chain connects TRBV3-1 (or the pseudogene TRBV3-2) to TRBJ2-7; possible D gene TRBD1, 5 bases. Looked up from germline, CDR1 is LGHDT and CDR2 is YNNKEL (reference sequence). The CDR3 runs to 16 residues. V was pared by 0 bases and J by 2 bases, with 14 bases between.

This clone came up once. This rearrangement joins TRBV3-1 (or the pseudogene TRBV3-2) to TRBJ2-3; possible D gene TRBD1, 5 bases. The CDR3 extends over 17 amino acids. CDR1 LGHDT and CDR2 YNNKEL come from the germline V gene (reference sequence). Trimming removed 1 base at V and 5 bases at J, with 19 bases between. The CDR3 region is CASSQGFLTERLDTQYF. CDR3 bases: TGTGCCAGCAGCCAAGGCTTTCTGACAGAAAGATTAGATACGCAGTATTTT.

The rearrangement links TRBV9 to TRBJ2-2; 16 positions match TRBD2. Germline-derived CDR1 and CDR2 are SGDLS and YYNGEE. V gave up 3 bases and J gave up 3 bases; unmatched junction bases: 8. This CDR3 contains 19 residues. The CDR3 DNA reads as TGTGCCAGCAGCGGCGAGGGACTAGCGGGGGGGTCCTACACCGGGGAGCTGTTTTTT. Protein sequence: CASSGEGLAGGSYTGELFF.

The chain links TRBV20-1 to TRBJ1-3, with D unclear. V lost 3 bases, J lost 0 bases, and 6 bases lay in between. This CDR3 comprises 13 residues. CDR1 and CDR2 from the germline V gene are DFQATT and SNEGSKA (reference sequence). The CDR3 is CSASMSSGNTIYF. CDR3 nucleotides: TGCAGTGCTAGTATGAGCTCTGGAAACACCATATATTTT.

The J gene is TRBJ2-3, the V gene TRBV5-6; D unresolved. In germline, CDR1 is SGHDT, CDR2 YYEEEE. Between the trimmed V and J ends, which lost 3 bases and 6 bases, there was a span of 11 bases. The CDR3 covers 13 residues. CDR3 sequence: CASSSTQSDTQYF. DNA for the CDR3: TGTGCCAGCAGCTCTACTCAATCCGATACGCAGTATTTT.

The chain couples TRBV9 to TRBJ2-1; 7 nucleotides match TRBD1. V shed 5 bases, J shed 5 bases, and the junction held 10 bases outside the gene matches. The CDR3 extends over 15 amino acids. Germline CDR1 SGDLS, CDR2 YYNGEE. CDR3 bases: TGTGCCAGCAGTGACCCCGGGACAGTAGACAATGAGCAGTTCTTC. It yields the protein CASSDPGTVDNEQFF.

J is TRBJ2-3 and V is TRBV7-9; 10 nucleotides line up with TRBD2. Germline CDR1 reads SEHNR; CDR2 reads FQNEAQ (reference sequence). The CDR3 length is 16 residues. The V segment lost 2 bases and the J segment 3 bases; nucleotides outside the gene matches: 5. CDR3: CASSLQLAGTTDTQYF. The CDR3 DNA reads TGTGCCAGCAGCTTACAACTAGCGGGGACTACAGATACGCAGTATTTT.

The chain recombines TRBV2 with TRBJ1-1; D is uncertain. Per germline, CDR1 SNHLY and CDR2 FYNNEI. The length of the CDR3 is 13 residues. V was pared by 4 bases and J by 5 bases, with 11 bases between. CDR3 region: CASSGSDFTEAFF. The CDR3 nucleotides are TGTGCCAGCAGTGGATCGGACTTTACTGAAGCTTTCTTT.

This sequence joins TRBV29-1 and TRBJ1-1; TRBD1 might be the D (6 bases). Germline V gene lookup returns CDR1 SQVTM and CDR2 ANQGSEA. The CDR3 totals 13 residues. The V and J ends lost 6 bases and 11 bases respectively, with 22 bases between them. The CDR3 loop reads CSVDEPSVQGAFF. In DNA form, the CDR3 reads TGCAGCGTCGACGAACCCTCCGTCCAGGGGGCTTTCTTT.

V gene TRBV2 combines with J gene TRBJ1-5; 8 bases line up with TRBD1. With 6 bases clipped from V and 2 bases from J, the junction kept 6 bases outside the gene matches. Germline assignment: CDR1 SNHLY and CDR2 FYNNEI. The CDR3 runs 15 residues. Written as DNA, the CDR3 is TGTGCCAGCAGGCTTACAGGGGGAGGCAATCAGCCCCAGCATTTT. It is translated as CASRLTGGGNQPQHF.

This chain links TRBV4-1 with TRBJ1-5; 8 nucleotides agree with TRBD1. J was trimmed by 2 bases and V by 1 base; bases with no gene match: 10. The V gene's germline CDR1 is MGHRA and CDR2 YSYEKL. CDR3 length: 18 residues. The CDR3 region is CASSQAGGRVSGNQPQHF. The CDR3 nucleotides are TGCGCCAGCAGCCAAGCAGGGGGCCGTGTTTCGGGCAATCAGCCCCAGCATTTT.

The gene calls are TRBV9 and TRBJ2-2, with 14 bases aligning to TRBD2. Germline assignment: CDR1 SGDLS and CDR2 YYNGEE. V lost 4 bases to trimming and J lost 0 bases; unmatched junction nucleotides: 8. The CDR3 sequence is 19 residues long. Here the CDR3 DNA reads TGTGCCAGCAGCCCTTCTTGGACTAGCGGGGGGACGAACACCGGGGAGCTGTTTTTT. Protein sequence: CASSPSWTSGGTNTGELFF.

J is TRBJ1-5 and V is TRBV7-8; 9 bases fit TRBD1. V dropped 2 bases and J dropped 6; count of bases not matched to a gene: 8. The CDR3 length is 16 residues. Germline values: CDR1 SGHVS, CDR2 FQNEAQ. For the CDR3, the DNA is TGTGCCAGCAGCTTAATGGGACAGGGCTTTTTTCAGCCCCAGCATTTT. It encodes CASSLMGQGFFQPQHF.

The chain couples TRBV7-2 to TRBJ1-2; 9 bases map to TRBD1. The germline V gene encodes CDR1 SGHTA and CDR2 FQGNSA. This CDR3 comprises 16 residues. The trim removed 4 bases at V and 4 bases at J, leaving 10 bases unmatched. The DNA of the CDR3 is TGTGCCAGCAGCTCTGGGACAGGGAGGGCCGTCTATGGCTACACCTTC. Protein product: CASSSGTGRAVYGYTF.